This TCR beta chain was found in a study of T-cell reconstitution after alpha-beta-depleted transplantation in children. During its preparation, the TCRbeta library received unique molecular identifiers. Using its own MiXCR run on the PCR reads, TCRdb lists one record per CDR3 protein. The sample has roughly 500,000 distinct CDR3 sequences, over 25% seen once. CDR3 length equals 13 residues. Trimming left V 4 bases short and J 3 bases short, with 8 bases between. Germline V gives CDR1 ENHRY, CDR2 SYGVKD. The sample in question was PBMCs from the stem cell graft donor, obtained from the stem cell graft. The gene calls are TRBV10-3 and TRBJ2-3; tentatively, D is TRBD1 (5 bases). The TCR originated in a human donor who donated a stem cell graft to a child with aplastic anemia. CDR3 sequence (DNA): TGTGCCATCAGTGGGCAGGGAACAGATACGCAGTATTTT. This sequence encodes CAISGQGTDTQYF.